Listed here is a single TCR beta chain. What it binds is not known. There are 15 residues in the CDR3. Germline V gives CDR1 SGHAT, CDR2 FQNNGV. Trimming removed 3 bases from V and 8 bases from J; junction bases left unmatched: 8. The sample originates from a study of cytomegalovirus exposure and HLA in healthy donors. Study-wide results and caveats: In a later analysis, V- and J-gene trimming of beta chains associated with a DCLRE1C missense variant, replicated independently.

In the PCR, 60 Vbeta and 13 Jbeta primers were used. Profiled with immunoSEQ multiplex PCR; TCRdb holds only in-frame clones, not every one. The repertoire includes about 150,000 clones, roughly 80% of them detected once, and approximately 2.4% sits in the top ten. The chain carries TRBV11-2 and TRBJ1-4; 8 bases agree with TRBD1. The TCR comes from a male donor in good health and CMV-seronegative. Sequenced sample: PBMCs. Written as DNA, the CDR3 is TGTGCCAGCAGCTTTCTCTCTCGGACAGGGGAAAAACTGTTTTTT. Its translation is CASSFLSRTGEKLFF. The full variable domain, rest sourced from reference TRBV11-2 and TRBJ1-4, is EAGVAQSPRYKIIEKRQSVAFWCNPISGHATLYWYQQILGQGPKLLIQFQNNGVVDDSQLPKDRFSAERLKGVDSTLKIQPAKLEDSAVYLCASSFLSRTGEKLFFGSGTQLSVL.